This TCR beta chain comes out of a study of beta chain features in type 1 diabetes. Study-level findings and limits: Resolution of whether HLA type affects TCRB rearrangement was not achieved here. Shorter TCRB CDR3s, moderately but significantly so, were found in Type 1 diabetes patients in all four CD4+ subsets. Across patients, naive, central memory and Treg TCRB repertoires exhibited apparently greater similarity than was observed across healthy donors.

This clone has only a few counts. Antigen specificity is unknown. The investigators reverse transcribed all of the isolated RNA, so they sequenced expressed TCRB transcripts. Generated by immunoSEQ multiplex PCR, the TCRdb table keeps only in-frame clones and is missing some. The sample includes 50,000 or so clones, over 40% of them seen just once. The ends were cut back, 3 bases at V and 6 bases at J, with 14 bases in the middle. CDR3 length equals 15 residues. CDR1 is MNHNS and CDR2 is SASEGT in the germline V gene. Sorting based on CD45RO/CCR7/CD25/CD127/CD95/CD27 separated CD4+ naive, central memory, regulatory and stem cell-like memory cells. The authors obtained over 95% purity in all sorted populations.

The gene calls are TRBV6-1 and TRBJ2-2; the D gene is possibly TRBD1 (6 bases). This clonotype originated in a man younger than 45 with type 1 diabetes. The sequenced sample was Tregs from blood. Here the CDR3 reads CASSENRVTAGELFF. CDR3 nucleotides: TGTGCCAGCAGTGAGAACAGGGTCACCGCCGGGGAGCTGTTTTTT.